This TCR beta chain was retrieved from a study of OX40 agonist ivuxolimab in advanced cancers. Study information: A partial response was reached by three patients: one with hepatocellular carcinoma and two with cutaneous melanoma.

Comments on this clone: The target antigen is unknown.

Overall study findings and caveats: Some nonresponders additionally presented with little normalized T-cell clonal expansion. Mean expanded clone counts were higher in CD8+ than CD4+ T cells. At 0.1 to 3.0 mg/kg, CD4+ and CD8+ blood T cells expanded clonally by week 6.

This table comes from immunoSEQ multiplex PCR, and its TCRdb copy is limited to in-frame clones, with some not included. Seen here are some 77,000 clones, around 88% observed once, and the top ten hold approximately 2.8%. In germline, CDR1 is SGHDT, CDR2 YYEEEE. The CDR3 totals 15 residues. Trimming pared 4 bases from V and 5 bases from J, leaving 16 bases between. This specimen consisted of CD4+ or CD8+ T cells sorted from blood, obtained in a trial of the OX40 agonist ivuxolimab. The chain combines TRBV5-6 with TRBJ1-5; D is unresolved. This TCR derives from an adult with an advanced solid tumor such as melanoma, head and neck, liver or kidney cancer. The CDR3 coding sequence is TGTGCCAGCAGCCCCCCTTCTGTCAAGTATCAGCCCCAGCATTTT. It yields the protein CASSPPSVKYQPQHF.